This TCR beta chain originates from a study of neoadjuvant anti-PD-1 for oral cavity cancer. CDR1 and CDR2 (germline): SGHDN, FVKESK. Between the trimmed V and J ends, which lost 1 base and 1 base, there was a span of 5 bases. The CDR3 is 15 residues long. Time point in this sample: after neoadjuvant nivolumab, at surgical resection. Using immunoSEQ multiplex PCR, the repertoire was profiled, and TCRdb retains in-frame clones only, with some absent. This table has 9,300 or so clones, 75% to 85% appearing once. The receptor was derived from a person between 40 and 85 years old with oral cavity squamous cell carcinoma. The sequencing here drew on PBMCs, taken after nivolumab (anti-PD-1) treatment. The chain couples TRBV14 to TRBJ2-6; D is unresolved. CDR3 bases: TGTGCCAGCAGCCAAGTTTTTTCTGGGGCCAACGTCCTGACTTTC. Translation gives CASSQVFSGANVLTF.